This entry lists 28 T cell receptor beta chains sequenced from one sample in a study of T cells after yellow fever vaccination. TCRdb recomputed calls from the 5' RACE reads with MiXCR, one row per CDR3 protein. The data hold hundreds of thousands of distinct CDR3 sequences, with 21% observed a single time. The input for sequencing was PBMCs, taken less than 25 days after the first yellow fever vaccination. The receptors derive from a man between 18 and 35 years old who received the YFV17D yellow fever vaccine.

The chain has TRBV18 and TRBJ2-3; D is unresolved. CDR1 and CDR2 from the germline V gene are KGHSH and LQKENI. The V end lost 4 bases, the J end lost 2 bases, and 10 bases lay between the germline ends. The CDR3 has 14 residues. CDR3 sequence: CASSLLSPTDTQYF. The DNA of the CDR3 is TGTGCCAGCTCACTCCTATCCCCCACAGATACGCAGTATTTT.

This chain uses TRBV7-2 with TRBJ2-7, with 8 nucleotides matching TRBD2. Per the germline V gene, CDR1 is SGHTA and CDR2 is FQGNSA. Trimming cost V 5 bases and J 0 bases; bases outside gene matches: 6. The CDR3 sequence is 15 residues long. The CDR3 loop reads CASSPTRGGSYEQYF. The CDR3 DNA follows: TGTGCCAGCAGCCCGACCCGGGGGGGCTCCTACGAGCAGTACTTC.

CDR3 DNA sequence: TGTGCCAGCAGCCTATTCCGGACAGGGGACAACTATGGCTACACCTTC. Residues: CASSLFRTGDNYGYTF. The V and J genes are TRBV5-4 and TRBJ1-2; 9 bases are shared with TRBD1. The CDR3 runs 16 residues. The V gene's germline CDR1 is SGHNT and CDR2 YYREEE (reference sequence). J was trimmed by 2 bases and V by 4 bases; bases with no gene match: 9.

This clonotype appeared a few times. The V and J genes are TRBV7-6 and TRBJ1-2; D unclear. This CDR3 has 14 amino acids. CDR1 is SGHVS, CDR2 FNYEAQ, per germline. Trimming shortened V by 0 bases and J by 4 bases, and 9 bases separated the two germline ends. Here the CDR3 reads CASSLAPQSYGYTF. In DNA form, the CDR3 reads TGTGCCAGCAGCTTAGCGCCACAGAGCTATGGCTACACCTTC.

A few counts support this clonotype. The chain joins TRBV5-4 to TRBJ1-5; D remains unclear. Trimming shortened V by 4 bases and J by 3 bases, and 14 bases separated the two germline ends. The germline V gene encodes CDR1 SGHNT and CDR2 YYREEE (reference sequence). The CDR3 is made up of 15 amino acids. Here the CDR3 reads CASSLGLGDNQPQHF. Here the CDR3 DNA reads TGTGCCAGCAGCCTCGGGCTTGGCGACAATCAGCCCCAGCATTTT.

This chain links TRBV20-1 with TRBJ1-1, with D hard to call. CDR1 DFQATT and CDR2 SNEGSKA come from the germline V gene (reference sequence). The V and J ends lost 5 bases and 0 bases respectively, with 10 bases between them. CDR3 size: 13 residues. The CDR3 spells CSAPRELNTEAFF. The CDR3, as DNA: TGCAGTGCTCCACGGGAGCTGAACACTGAAGCTTTCTTT.

This chain connects TRBV20-1 to TRBJ2-5, with TRBD1 as a possible D gene (6 bases). Per germline, CDR1 DFQATT and CDR2 SNEGSKA (reference sequence). V lost 3 bases and J lost 7, with 21 bases in between. CDR3 length: 15 residues. CDR3: CSARGTQGLRGTQYF. DNA of the CDR3: TGCAGTGCTAGGGGCACACAGGGTTTACGGGGGACCCAGTACTTC.

This clonotype was counted a few times. This rearrangement joins TRBV20-1 to TRBJ2-1, with 8 bases that match TRBD2. The CDR3 extends over 14 amino acids. Germline values: CDR1 DFQATT, CDR2 SNEGSKA (reference sequence). Trimming took 0 bases from V and 7 from J; bases not matched to a gene: 5. The CDR3 region is CSARDVAGKNEQFF. CDR3 nucleotide sequence: TGCAGTGCTAGAGATGTAGCGGGGAAGAATGAGCAGTTCTTC.

This clonotype was counted ten times or more. CDR3 in DNA: TGCGCCAGCAGCTTGGCTAGCGGGGGGGCCACGGATACGCAGTATTTT. Protein: CASSLASGGATDTQYF. The chain combines TRBV5-1 with TRBJ2-3, with 12 bases identical to TRBD2. The germline gives CDR1 SGHRS, CDR2 YFSETQ. The V and J ends lost 0 bases and 6 bases, in that order; junction bases with no gene match: 5. The CDR3 contains 16 residues.

The gene calls are TRBV7-2 and TRBJ2-1; D gene unclear. Germline V CDR1 and CDR2: SGHTA, FQGNSA. The ends were cut back, 1 base at V and 5 bases at J, with 9 bases in the middle. The CDR3 totals 14 residues. The CDR3 nucleotides read TGTGCCAGCAGCTTAGTGTTGGGTGACAATGAGCAGTTCTTC. The encoded protein is CASSLVLGDNEQFF. Full variable domain (remainder filled in from reference TRBV7-2 and TRBJ2-1): GAGVSQSPSNKVTEKGKDVELRCDPISGHTALYWYRQSLGQGLEFLIYFQGNSAPDKSGLPSDRFSAERTGGSVSTLTIQRTQQEDSAVYLCASSLVLGDNEQFFGPGTRLTVL.

The chain uses TRBV5-1 and TRBJ2-1, with 7 bases aligning to TRBD1. After removal of 6 bases from V and 0 bases from J, the junction contained 6 bases not matched to a gene. This CDR3 spans 15 amino acids. Germline CDR1 SGHRS, CDR2 YFSETQ. CDR3 nucleotides: TGCGCCAGCACGACAGGGCTGAGCTCCTACAATGAGCAGTTCTTC. Translation gives CASTTGLSSYNEQFF.

This clonotype turned up a few times. The chain joins TRBV2 to TRBJ1-1, with D tentatively TRBD1 (6 bases). The CDR3 is made up of 12 amino acids. Trimming shortened V by 6 bases and J by 4 bases, and 9 bases separated the two germline ends. Germline values: CDR1 SNHLY, CDR2 FYNNEI. In DNA, the CDR3 is TGTGCCAGCAGAACAGGGTCCACTGAAGCTTTCTTT. It specifies CASRTGSTEAFF.

This clonotype came up a few times. The chain recombines TRBV20-1 with TRBJ1-2; possibly TRBD1 for D (5 bases). Germline CDR1 DFQATT, CDR2 SNEGSKA (reference sequence). CDR3 size: 15 residues. The germline V and J ends were trimmed by 0 bases and 0 bases, with 11 bases remaining between them. The CDR3 loop is CSARDGQTANYGYTF. CDR3 nucleotide sequence: TGCAGTGCTAGAGATGGGCAGACAGCTAACTATGGCTACACCTTC.

V is TRBV12-3 or TRBV12-4 and J is TRBJ2-3, with D hard to call. The CDR3 contains 14 residues. The V end lost 4 bases, the J end lost 7 bases, and 15 bases lay between the germline ends. The CDR3 is CASSSPLLRNTQYF. The DNA for the CDR3 is TGTGCCAGCAGTTCCCCCCTACTGAGGAATACGCAGTATTTT.

This clonotype was recorded once. In DNA, the CDR3 is TGTGCCAGCAGCGTGATCGGGGGTAAAGATACGCAGTATTTT. It codes for CASSVIGGKDTQYF. The chain couples TRBV9 to TRBJ2-3, with TRBD2 as a possible D gene (6 bases). Germline-derived CDR1 and CDR2 are SGDLS and YYNGEE. V was shortened by 2 bases and J by 5 bases, with 12 bases between the two germline ends. The CDR3 length is 14 residues.

This clonotype was detected only a few times. V gene TRBV5-5 combines with J gene TRBJ1-4, with D unclear. Germline V CDR1 and CDR2: SGHKS, YYEKEE (reference sequence). The length of the CDR3 is 15 residues. With 1 base removed from V and 3 bases from J, the gap between germline ends came to 10 bases. CDR3 protein: CASSLMGNSNEKLFF. CDR3 nucleotide sequence: TGTGCCAGCAGCTTGATGGGGAACTCTAATGAAAAACTGTTTTTT.

This clonotype was observed a handful of times. The V and J genes are TRBV7-2 and TRBJ1-1; 8 nucleotides agree with TRBD1. The CDR3 is 12 residues long. V was pared by 7 bases and J by 7 bases, with 5 bases of the junction left unmatched. From germline, CDR1 is SGHTA and CDR2 FQGNSA. Here the CDR3 reads CASNDRGIEAFF. In DNA, the CDR3 is TGTGCCAGCAACGACAGGGGTATTGAAGCTTTCTTT.

This clonotype occurred a few times. The gene calls are TRBV13 and TRBJ2-7; TRBD2 agrees at 9 bases. The junction had 3 bases not matched to a gene; V was cut back by 0 bases and J by 6 bases. The length of the CDR3 is 14 residues. The germline V gene has CDR1 PRHDT and CDR2 FYEKMQ (reference sequence). This chain's CDR3 is CASSLGRLAAEQYF. The CDR3 region has the DNA TGTGCCAGCAGCTTAGGCCGACTAGCGGCCGAGCAGTACTTC.

The V gene is TRBV11-2, the J gene TRBJ2-2; D is possibly TRBD2 (6 bases). Trimming shortened V by 2 bases and J by 4 bases, and 8 bases separated the two germline ends. The V gene's germline CDR1 is SGHAT and CDR2 FQNNGV. The CDR3 is 14 residues long. This CDR3 reads CASSLWDSTGELFF. CDR3 nucleotide sequence: TGTGCCAGCAGCTTATGGGACTCCACCGGGGAGCTGTTTTTT.

In this sample, this clonotype turned up many times. The rearrangement joins TRBV13 to TRBJ1-1; D unclear. The CDR3 runs to 13 residues. The V gene's germline CDR1 is PRHDT and CDR2 FYEKMQ (reference sequence). V was clipped by 2 bases and J by 3 bases, with 7 bases between them. The CDR3 DNA sequence: TGTGCCAGCAGCTTATCCGGGTACACTGAAGCTTTCTTT. Its protein is CASSLSGYTEAFF.

This clonotype was found many times. The genes are TRBV5-1 and TRBJ2-7; TRBD1 or TRBD2 may be the D gene (5 bases each). CDR3 length: 14 residues. Germline CDR1 is SGHRS and CDR2 is YFSETQ. V gave up 6 bases and J gave up 5 bases, with 18 bases separating them. The CDR3 sequence: CASNEGRVVNEQYF. The CDR3 region has the DNA TGCGCCAGCAATGAGGGCAGGGTGGTCAACGAGCAGTACTTC.

The genes are TRBV3-1 and TRBJ2-5; D gene ambiguous. The CDR3 has 12 residues. The germline CDR1 and CDR2 sequences are LGHDT and YNNKEL (reference sequence). Trimming pared 0 bases from V and 4 bases from J, leaving 3 bases between. CDR3 nucleotide sequence: TGTGCCAGCAGCCAAGAGTTAGAGACCCAGTACTTC. It is translated as CASSQELETQYF.

The chain links TRBV4-3 to TRBJ2-2; 11 nucleotides agree with TRBD2. CDR3 size: 17 residues. Germline CDR1 and CDR2: LGHNA and YSLEER. J was trimmed by 7 bases and V by 0 bases; bases with no gene match: 7. CDR3 DNA sequence: TGCGCCAGCAGCCAAGATGGGATAGCGGGGGGGGACGGGGAGCTGTTTTTT. Translation: CASSQDGIAGGDGELFF.

This CDR3 reads CASSPLTSGSPGDNEQFF. The CDR3 region has the DNA TGTGCCAGCAGTCCCCTGACTAGCGGGTCCCCGGGCGACAATGAGCAGTTCTTC. V gene TRBV28 combines with J gene TRBJ2-1; 10 bases match TRBD2. Germline assignment: CDR1 MDHEN and CDR2 SYDVKM. V dropped 5 bases and J dropped 5; count of bases not matched to a gene: 15. The CDR3 runs to 18 residues.

This rearrangement joins TRBV14 to TRBJ2-5; 13 positions match TRBD2. Germline trimming cut 3 bases from V and 7 bases from J; bases unmatched to any gene: 8. The CDR3 has 16 residues. Germline CDR1 reads SGHDN; CDR2 reads FVKESK. The CDR3 DNA reads as TGTGCCAGCAGCCACAGACTAGCGGGGGGCGCTTGGACCCAGTACTTC. It translates to CASSHRLAGGAWTQYF.

This clonotype showed up just a few times. V is TRBV12-3 or TRBV12-4 and J is TRBJ2-6; D uncertain. V was trimmed by 6 bases and J by 0 bases, leaving 6 bases between them. The CDR3 has 14 residues. The CDR3 protein is CASRADSGANVLTF. CDR3 in DNA: TGTGCCAGCAGAGCAGACTCTGGGGCCAACGTCCTGACTTTC.

This chain links TRBV4-2 with TRBJ1-1; 7 nucleotides match TRBD1. The V segment lost 3 bases and the J segment 5 bases; nucleotides outside the gene matches: 9. Germline-derived CDR1 and CDR2 are LGHNA and YNFKEQ. This CDR3 contains 15 residues. CDR3 bases: TGTGCCAGCAGCCAGTGGGAGGGGGCGCGAACTGAAGCTTTCTTT. Protein: CASSQWEGARTEAFF.

This chain uses TRBV28 with TRBJ2-7, with D unclear. Trimming removed 2 bases from V and 1 base from J, with 9 bases in between. Germline V gene sequence: CDR1 MDHEN, CDR2 SYDVKM. This CDR3 contains 14 residues. The DNA for the CDR3 is TGTGCCAGCAGTTTAGGCAGGCCGTCCTACGAGCAGTACGTC. Amino acid sequence: CASSLGRPSYEQYV.